This TCR beta chain came from a study of blood T cell repertoires in COVID-19. Study-level background: COVID-19 samples from acute and convalescent phases originated in the United States, Italy and Spain. T cells, B-cell-depleted T cells, or PBMCs provided the cDNA or gDNA that served as material.

Original processing methods: Counts of nucleated cells, estimated from reference gene primer amplification, were obtained. TCRdb's copy holds only in-frame clones and misses some; the assay was immunoSEQ multiplex PCR. The V and J calls and clone size come from that table; D and trimming were worked out from the DNA. The table records 110,000 to 150,000 clones, around three quarters of them present only once. Germline values: CDR1 SGHTA, CDR2 FQGNSA. The CDR3 is 14 residues long. Deletions cut 1 base from V and 7 bases from J, with 10 bases between. This clonotype originated in a man aged 55 to 70 with acute or convalescent COVID-19. Sequenced input: peripheral blood. The chain uses TRBV7-2 and TRBJ2-2; the D gene is possibly TRBD1 (5 bases). Written as DNA, the CDR3 is TGTGCCAGCAGCTTAGTGTGGACAAGCGGGGAGCTGTTTTTT. Residues: CASSLVWTSGELFF.